This T cell receptor (beta chain) was identified during a study of blood T cells in healthy people across ages. This clonotype was seen only a few times. The antigen is undetermined. General study points: No conclusive comparison of naive versus antigen-experienced cells was possible with unsorted PBMCs.

PCR was performed a second time for 7 to 11 cycles using a sample-barcoded 5' primer and a J-beta primer mix. Each cDNA molecule received a tag from a template-switch adaptor that had 12 random nucleotides. Each CDR3 protein gets one entry after TCRdb re-called the 5' RACE reads with MiXCR. The sample has about 700,000 distinct CDR3 sequences, roughly 30% seen once; the top ten hold roughly 14%. Total RNA, at least 5 micrograms per sample, came from PBMCs. Germline V gene data show CDR1 as SGHAT and CDR2 as FQNNGV. Trimming removed 5 bases at V and 0 bases at J, with 14 bases between. The CDR3 sequence is 15 residues long.

The chain recombines TRBV11-2 with TRBJ2-7; D unclear. The sample taken for sequencing was blood. This TCR came from a woman of 80 years or more in good health. Here the CDR3 reads CASSPATDFSYEQYF. The CDR3 DNA is TGTGCCAGCAGCCCGGCCACAGATTTCTCCTACGAGCAGTACTTC.